This passage covers 20 T cell receptor beta chains from one sample sequenced in a study of graft-versus-host responses after intestinal transplantation. Produced via immunoSEQ multiplex PCR; TCRdb's table is partial and in-frame only. The sample lists about 90,000 clones; roughly 91% were seen once. What these receptors recognize is not known. The starting material was unstimulated CD8+ T cells sorted from spleen or lymph node cells, obtained before transplant. These receptors were collected from a human donor who was the organ donor for an intestinal transplant.

The chain combines TRBV4-1 with TRBJ1-4; D might be TRBD1 (5 bases). The germline gives CDR1 MGHRA, CDR2 YSYEKL. The CDR3 totals 16 residues. Trimming left V 4 bases short and J 1 base short, with 13 bases between. The CDR3 loop reads CASSPRTGVTNEKLFF. The CDR3 DNA reads TGCGCCAGCAGCCCCCGAACGGGGGTAACTAATGAAAAACTGTTTTTT.

The V gene is TRBV10-3, the J gene TRBJ2-3, with 7 bases that match TRBD1. The CDR3 totals 16 residues. V dropped 1 base and J dropped 2; count of bases not matched to a gene: 6. Germline V gene sequence: CDR1 ENHRY, CDR2 SYGVKD. The DNA of the CDR3 is TGTGCCATCAGTGAGTGGGGACAGCCCTTCACAGATACGCAGTATTTT. Protein sequence: CAISEWGQPFTDTQYF.

The CDR3 region has the DNA TGTGCCAGCAGTTTCGGGACTCTCACAGATACGCAGTATTTT. This codes for CASSFGTLTDTQYF. The chain carries TRBV27 and TRBJ2-3; tentatively, D is TRBD2 (6 bases). Germline V lookup: CDR1 MNHEY, CDR2 SMNVEV (reference sequence). This CDR3 is 14 amino acids long. V was pared by 3 bases and J by 2 bases, with 9 bases between.

The CDR3 reads CASSQTGIPYEQYF. Here the CDR3 DNA reads TGTGCCAGCAGCCAGACAGGGATACCCTACGAGCAGTACTTC. J is TRBJ2-7 and V is TRBV27, with TRBD1 matching over 7 bases. The CDR3 has 14 residues. The trim removed 6 bases at V and 2 bases at J, leaving 7 bases unmatched. Germline V gives CDR1 MNHEY, CDR2 SMNVEV (reference sequence).

This CDR3 is CASSHTGLAGGPLYNEQFF. The CDR3 DNA is TGCGCCAGCAGCCACACGGGACTAGCGGGAGGTCCCCTCTACAATGAGCAGTTCTTC. The chain is built from TRBV4-1 and TRBJ2-1; 15 positions agree with TRBD2. Germline CDR1 reads MGHRA; CDR2 reads YSYEKL. Germline trimming cut 3 bases from V and 3 bases from J; bases unmatched to any gene: 9. CDR3 length: 19 amino acids.

The rearrangement uses TRBV5-1 and TRBJ1-1, with D possibly matching TRBD1 (5 bases). The CDR3 has 12 amino acids. V was trimmed by 0 bases and J by 11 bases, leaving 11 bases between them. Germline V gene data show CDR1 as SGHRS and CDR2 as YFSETQ. CDR3 sequence (DNA): TGCGCCAGCAGCTTGGAGGGACGGGGGGCTTTCTTT. Amino acid sequence: CASSLEGRGAFF.

The rearrangement links TRBV4-1 to TRBJ1-2, with no clear D. This CDR3 is 16 amino acids long. The V gene's germline CDR1 is MGHRA and CDR2 YSYEKL. V was clipped by 0 bases and J by 8 bases, with 19 bases between them. This CDR3 reads CASSQDRELPLRGYTF. For the CDR3, the DNA is TGCGCCAGCAGCCAAGACCGCGAGCTGCCTTTGAGGGGCTACACCTTC.

This chain links TRBV25-1 with TRBJ2-3; D call uncertain. Per the germline V gene, CDR1 is MGHDK and CDR2 is SYGVNS. The CDR3 has 13 amino acids. Trimming pared 3 bases from V and 0 bases from J, leaving 4 bases between. The CDR3: CASSDRSTDTQYF. The CDR3, as DNA: TGTGCCAGCAGTGACAGAAGCACAGATACGCAGTATTTT.

V and J are TRBV7-9 and TRBJ2-5; 7 nucleotides align to TRBD1. Germline V gene data show CDR1 as SEHNR and CDR2 as FQNEAQ (reference sequence). This CDR3 has 16 residues. Unmatched junction bases numbered 10, after V lost 5 bases and J lost 1 base. The CDR3: CASSRWTGDLQETQYF. The CDR3 DNA reads TGTGCCAGCAGCCGCTGGACAGGCGACCTCCAAGAGACCCAGTACTTC.

The chain joins TRBV4-1 to TRBJ1-2; a weak D match, TRBD1 (5 bases). The V gene lost 0 bases and the J gene lost 14 bases, with 19 bases spanning the gap. This CDR3 is 14 amino acids long. Germline CDR1 is MGHRA and CDR2 is YSYEKL. In nucleotides, the CDR3 is TGCGCCAGCAGCCAAGATTCCGAGACAGCGCCCTGGACCTTC. The encoded protein is CASSQDSETAPWTF.

The V and J genes are TRBV4-2 and TRBJ2-1, with 9 nucleotides matching TRBD2. The trim removed 1 base at V and 2 bases at J, leaving 3 bases unmatched. Germline loops: CDR1 LGHNA, CDR2 YNFKEQ. CDR3 length: 16 residues. The DNA for the CDR3 is TGTGCCAGCAGCCAAGGGCCTAGCGGGGCCTACAATGAGCAGTTCTTC. Residues: CASSQGPSGAYNEQFF.

The CDR3 loop reads CASSDGTGGNGYTF. In DNA, the CDR3 is TGTGCCAGCAGTGACGGGACAGGGGGGAACGGCTACACCTTC. This chain connects TRBV6-4 to TRBJ1-2, with 11 bases that match TRBD1. With V trimmed by 2 bases and J by 8 bases, 4 bases remained unmatched. CDR3 length: 14 residues. In germline, CDR1 is MRHNA, CDR2 SNTAGT.

The V gene is TRBV6-5, the J gene TRBJ2-5, with TRBD2 matching 9 bases. This CDR3 region has 14 residues. Germline assignment: CDR1 MNHEY and CDR2 SVGAGI. V lost 2 bases and J lost 3; bases outside the gene matches: 1. Written as DNA, the CDR3 is TGTGCCAGCAGTTACGGCGGGGGGGAAGAGACCCAGTACTTC. Translating gives CASSYGGGEETQYF.

The V gene is TRBV4-3, the J gene TRBJ2-1, with a tentative D call TRBD2 (6 bases). CDR3 length equals 16 residues. The V gene lost 4 bases and the J gene lost 6 bases, with 19 bases spanning the gap. The germline V gene has CDR1 LGHNA and CDR2 YSLEER. The CDR3 DNA sequence: TGCGCCAGCAGCCCGGGACTGGACTACCCCTCCAATGAGCAGTTCTTC. It specifies CASSPGLDYPSNEQFF.

The V and J genes are TRBV4-1 and TRBJ2-7, with a tentative D call TRBD1 (5 bases). The CDR3 spans 15 residues. V was shortened by 0 bases and J by 2 bases, with 11 bases between the two germline ends. Looked up from germline, CDR1 is MGHRA and CDR2 is YSYEKL. CDR3 sequence reads: CASSQDLTGTYEQYF. CDR3 in DNA: TGCGCCAGCAGCCAAGATTTAACAGGAACCTACGAGCAGTACTTC.

The rearrangement joins TRBV27 to TRBJ2-1, with TRBD2 matching 7 bases. Germline V gene data show CDR1 as MNHEY and CDR2 as SMNVEV (reference sequence). The J segment lost 9 bases and the V segment lost 2 bases, leaving 1 base of the junction unmatched. The CDR3 length is 12 residues. CDR3 DNA: TGTGCCAGCAGTTTAGCGGGAGTTGAGCAGTTCTTC. It codes for CASSLAGVEQFF.

The CDR3 spells CASSLTLDTLWPDTQYF. CDR3 nucleotide sequence: TGTGCCAGCAGCTTGACGCTGGACACGTTATGGCCAGATACGCAGTATTTT. The chain uses TRBV5-6 and TRBJ2-3; D might be TRBD1 (5 bases). V was cut by 1 base and J by 4 bases, with 19 bases left in between. The CDR3 totals 17 residues. In germline, CDR1 is SGHDT, CDR2 YYEEEE.

This chain links TRBV15 with TRBJ2-7; possibly TRBD1 for D (6 bases). CDR1 and CDR2 from the germline V gene are LNHNV and YYDKDF (reference sequence). V was clipped by 4 bases and J by 2 bases, with 18 bases between them. The CDR3 is 16 residues long. The CDR3 nucleotides read TGTGCCACCAGCAACAACCATTCGGGACATGCCTACGAGCAGTACTTC. Translating gives CATSNNHSGHAYEQYF. Filled out from reference TRBV15 and TRBJ2-7, the complete variable domain reads DAMVIQNPRYQVTQFGKPVTLSCSQTLNHNVMYWYQQKSSQAPKLLFHYYDKDFNNEADTPDNFQSRRPNTSFCFLDIRSPGLGDTAMYLCATSNNHSGHAYEQYFGPGTRLTVT.

V is TRBV20-1 and J is TRBJ2-1, with unresolved D. Germline-derived CDR1 and CDR2 are DFQATT and SNEGSKA (reference sequence). Trimming took off 5 bases at V and 7 bases at J, with 9 bases between the two ends. This CDR3 is 11 amino acids long. CDR3 in DNA: TGCAGTGCTCGGGTCGGTAATGAGCAGTTCTTC. Encoded protein: CSARVGNEQFF.

The rearrangement uses TRBV27 and TRBJ1-1; D is possibly TRBD1 (6 bases). Trimming took 5 bases from V and 4 from J, leaving 14 bases between them. The CDR3 runs 14 residues. Per germline, CDR1 MNHEY and CDR2 SMNVEV (reference sequence). The CDR3 DNA reads TGTGCCAGCAGTAATCGACAGGTGGGCACTGAAGCTTTCTTT. It yields the protein CASSNRQVGTEAFF.